A single sample is the source of the 5 T cell receptor beta chains below, sequenced in a study of blood T cell repertoires in COVID-19. TCRdb keeps only in-frame clones here, not all; method: immunoSEQ multiplex PCR. The sample lists roughly 180,000 clones, roughly 84% occurring once. Sequencing used peripheral blood. Receptors were obtained from a man older than 75 with COVID-19, enrolled during active disease.

This sequence joins TRBV5-1 and TRBJ1-2, with D maybe TRBD1 (5 bases). In germline, CDR1 is SGHRS, CDR2 YFSETQ. Trimming cost V 0 bases and J 7 bases, with 10 bases left between them. The CDR3 contains 13 residues. The CDR3 DNA sequence: TGCGCCAGCAGCTTGGAAGGGGTTCTTGGCTACACCTTC. Residues: CASSLEGVLGYTF.

The chain joins TRBV18 to TRBJ1-2, with D possibly matching TRBD1 (5 bases). V was clipped by 3 bases and J by 0 bases, with 11 bases between them. The CDR3 is 15 amino acids. Germline CDR1 KGHSH, CDR2 LQKENI. The CDR3 loop is CASSPVTAPNYGYTF. DNA of the CDR3: TGTGCCAGCTCACCTGTGACAGCGCCTAACTATGGCTACACCTTC.

The V and J genes are TRBV18 and TRBJ1-5; TRBD1 matches at 8 bases. Losses at the gene ends were 6 bases for V and 7 bases for J; bases not matched to a gene: 8. This CDR3 contains 14 residues. CDR1 and CDR2 from the germline V gene are KGHSH and LQKENI. The DNA of the CDR3 is TGTGCCAGCTCCTCCGGGACAGGTACCCAGCCCCAGCATTTT. This gives the protein CASSSGTGTQPQHF.

This sequence joins TRBV3-1 (or the pseudogene TRBV3-2) and TRBJ1-3, with 8 bases identical to TRBD1. The CDR3 extends over 17 amino acids. In germline, CDR1 is LGHDT, CDR2 YNNKEL (reference sequence). V lost 4 bases and J lost 1; bases outside the gene matches: 9. The CDR3 here is CASSPRDRLRSGNTIYF. Written as DNA, the CDR3 is TGTGCCAGCAGCCCTCGGGACAGGCTGCGTTCTGGAAACACCATATATTTT.

The chain combines TRBV5-6 with TRBJ2-7; D is perhaps TRBD1 (5 bases). Germline V gene lookup returns CDR1 SGHDT and CDR2 YYEEEE. This CDR3 region has 15 residues. The ends were cut back, 4 bases at V and 3 bases at J, with 17 bases in the middle. CDR3 coding DNA: TGTGCCAGCAGCCCGGATACAGGATTTAGCTACGAGCAGTACTTC. Protein sequence: CASSPDTGFSYEQYF.